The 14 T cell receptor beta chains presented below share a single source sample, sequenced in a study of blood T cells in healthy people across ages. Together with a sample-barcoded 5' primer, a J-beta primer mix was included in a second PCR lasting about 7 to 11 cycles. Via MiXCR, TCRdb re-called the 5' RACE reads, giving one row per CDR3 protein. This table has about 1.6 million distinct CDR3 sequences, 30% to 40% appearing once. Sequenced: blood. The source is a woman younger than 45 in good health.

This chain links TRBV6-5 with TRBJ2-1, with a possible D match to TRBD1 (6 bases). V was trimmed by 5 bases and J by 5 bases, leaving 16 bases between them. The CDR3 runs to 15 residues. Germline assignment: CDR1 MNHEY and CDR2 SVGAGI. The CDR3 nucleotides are TGTGCCAGCAGTCAAACCCATCAGGGGAACAATGAGCAGTTCTTC. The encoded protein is CASSQTHQGNNEQFF.

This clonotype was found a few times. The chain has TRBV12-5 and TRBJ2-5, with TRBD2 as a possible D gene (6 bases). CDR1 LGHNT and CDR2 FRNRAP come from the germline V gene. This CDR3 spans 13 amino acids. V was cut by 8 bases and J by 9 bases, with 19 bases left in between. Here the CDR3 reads CASRVSGGGAQYF. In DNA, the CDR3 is TGTGCTAGTCGGGTTAGCGGTGGTGGGGCCCAGTACTTC.

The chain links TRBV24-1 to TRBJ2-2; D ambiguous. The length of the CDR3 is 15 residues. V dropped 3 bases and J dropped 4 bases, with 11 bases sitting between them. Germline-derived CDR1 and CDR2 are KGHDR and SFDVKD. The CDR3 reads CATSDPKTSTGELFF. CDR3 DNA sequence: TGTGCCACCAGTGATCCGAAAACTTCCACCGGGGAGCTGTTTTTT.

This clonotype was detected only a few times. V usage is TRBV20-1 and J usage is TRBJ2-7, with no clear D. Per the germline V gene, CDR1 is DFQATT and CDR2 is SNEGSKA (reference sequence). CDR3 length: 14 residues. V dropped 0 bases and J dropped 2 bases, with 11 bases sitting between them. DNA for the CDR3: TGCAGTGCTAGAGATCACGGCAGCCCCTACGAGCAGTACTTC. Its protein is CSARDHGSPYEQYF.

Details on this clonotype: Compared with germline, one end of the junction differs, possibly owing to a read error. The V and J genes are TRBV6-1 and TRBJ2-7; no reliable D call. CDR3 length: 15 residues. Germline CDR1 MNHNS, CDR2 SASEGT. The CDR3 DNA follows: TGTGCCGGCAGTTCCCTGGCGGAAGAATCCTACGAGCAGTACTTC. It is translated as CAGSSLAEESYEQYF.

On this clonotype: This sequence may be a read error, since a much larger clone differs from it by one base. For the CDR3, the DNA is TGTGCCAGCAGCTTTGGGGTTTACTACGAGCAGTACTTC. Protein sequence: CASSFGVYYEQYF. This sequence joins TRBV5-5 and TRBJ2-7; no definite D call. The CDR3 is 13 residues long. CDR1 is SGHKS, CDR2 YYEKEE, per germline (reference sequence). V lost 2 bases to trimming and J lost 3 bases, with 9 bases between them.

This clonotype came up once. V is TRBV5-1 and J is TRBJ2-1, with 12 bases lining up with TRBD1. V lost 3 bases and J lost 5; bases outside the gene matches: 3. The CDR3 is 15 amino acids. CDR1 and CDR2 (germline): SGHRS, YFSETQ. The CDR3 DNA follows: TGCGCCAGCAGCTGGGACAGGGGGCGACACAATGAGCAGTTCTTC. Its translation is CASSWDRGRHNEQFF.

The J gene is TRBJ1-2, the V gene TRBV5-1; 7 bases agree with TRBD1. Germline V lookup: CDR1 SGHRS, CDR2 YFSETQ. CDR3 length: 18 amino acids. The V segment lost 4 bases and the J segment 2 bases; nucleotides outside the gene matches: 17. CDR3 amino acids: CASSTHSGQALGNYGYTF. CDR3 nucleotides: TGCGCCAGCAGCACGCACAGTGGACAGGCGCTGGGAAACTATGGCTACACCTTC. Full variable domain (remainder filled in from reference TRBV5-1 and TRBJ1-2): KAGVTQTPRYLIKTRGQQVTLSCSPISGHRSVSWYQQTPGQGLQFLFEYFSETQRNKGNFPGRFSGRQFSNSRSEMNVSTLELGDSALYLCASSTHSGQALGNYGYTFGSGTRLTVV.

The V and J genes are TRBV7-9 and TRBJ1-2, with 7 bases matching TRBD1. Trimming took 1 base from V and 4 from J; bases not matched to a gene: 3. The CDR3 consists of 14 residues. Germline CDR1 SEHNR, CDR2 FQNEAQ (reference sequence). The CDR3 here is CASSLGGQIYGYTF. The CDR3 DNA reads TGTGCCAGCAGCTTAGGGGGACAGATCTATGGCTACACCTTC.

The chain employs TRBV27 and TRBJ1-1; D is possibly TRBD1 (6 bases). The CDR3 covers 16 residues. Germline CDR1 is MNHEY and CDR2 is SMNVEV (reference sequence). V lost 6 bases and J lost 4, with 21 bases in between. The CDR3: CASSRVTGRQTTEAFF. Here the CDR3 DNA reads TGTGCCAGCAGCCGAGTTACAGGGCGTCAGACCACTGAAGCTTTCTTT.

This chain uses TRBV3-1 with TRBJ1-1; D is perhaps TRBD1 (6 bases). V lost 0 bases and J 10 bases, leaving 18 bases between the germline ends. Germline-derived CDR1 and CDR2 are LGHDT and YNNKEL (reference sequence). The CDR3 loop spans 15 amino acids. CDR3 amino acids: CASSQDQRGTLRAFF. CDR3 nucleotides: TGTGCCAGCAGCCAAGATCAAAGGGGGACACTGCGAGCTTTCTTT.

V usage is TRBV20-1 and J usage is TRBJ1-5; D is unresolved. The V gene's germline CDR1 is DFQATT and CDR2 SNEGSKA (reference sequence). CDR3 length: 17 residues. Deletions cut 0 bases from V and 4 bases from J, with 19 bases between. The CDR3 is CSARDKGKPGGNQPQHF. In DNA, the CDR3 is TGCAGTGCTAGAGATAAGGGAAAACCGGGAGGGAATCAGCCCCAGCATTTT.

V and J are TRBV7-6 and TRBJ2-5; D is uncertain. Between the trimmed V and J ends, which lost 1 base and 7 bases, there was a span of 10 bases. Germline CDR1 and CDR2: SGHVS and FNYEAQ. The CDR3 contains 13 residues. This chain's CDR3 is CASSLDWSGTQYF. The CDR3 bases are TGTGCCAGCAGCTTAGATTGGTCAGGGACCCAGTACTTC.

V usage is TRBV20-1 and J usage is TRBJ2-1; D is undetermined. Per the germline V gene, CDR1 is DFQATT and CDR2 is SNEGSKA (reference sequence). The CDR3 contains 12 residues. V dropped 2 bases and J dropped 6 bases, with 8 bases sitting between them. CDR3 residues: CSARNPINEQFF. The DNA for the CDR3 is TGCAGTGCTAGAAATCCCATCAATGAGCAGTTCTTC.